The present TCR beta chain was sequenced within a study of T cell responses to AZD1222 COVID-19 vaccine (dated by TCRdb to the early 2020s). In the study overall: TCR sequencing covered fewer than 250 trial participants: 200 to 210 given two doses of AZD1222 and some 25 given two doses of MenACWY control vaccine. Trial participants were enrolled by age into subgroups of 18-55, 56-69 and 70-plus years, and 148, 28 and 57 TCR-sequenced participants, respectively, were included in these subgroups. What the authors observed across the whole study: A significant rise in spike-specific TCR breadth and depth was observed after two AZD1222 doses relative to day 0 and relative to MenACWY recipients. Reportedly, close to half of the unique spike-specific TCRs recognized epitopes lying outside the regions that are mutated in the B.1.351 and B.1.1.7 variants. Because no samples from the day 14 peak response were available, repertoires could be characterized only after the peak T cell response. Conclusions about previously exposed vaccinees are limited because only five to seven AZD1222 recipients were SARS-CoV-2 seropositive at baseline. CD4 TCRs associated with the vaccine covered the entire spike protein, and the dominant responses were in regions 160-218 and 743-854. Participants were mostly white British, with more females than males. The authors suggested clonal diversity may have been underestimated. The 56-69-year group was small, and its depth increase did not reach significance, likely because of low power.

The time point label corresponds to: about 28 days (+/-7) after the second vaccine dose. AZD1222 recipients with second doses at about 4 weeks or about 12 weeks were pooled, because spike-specific TCR depth and breadth did not differ between schedules. Samples from vaccinated people were obtained from the UK trials COV001 and COV002, which included a single-blind randomized controlled phase 2/3 trial of AZD1222 (ChAdOx1 nCoV-19) in healthy adults. For TCRbeta chain sequencing, PBMC samples were collected from trial participants at day 0 and at day 28 after the second dose. The CDR3 holds 12 amino acids from the cysteine to the phenylalanine. Only CDR3 DNA remains: 36 bases, in frame from the first base. From the germline V gene, CDR1 is SGHRS and CDR2 is YFSETQ. The junction shows trimming of 0 bases on V and 3 bases on J, plus 2 bases between the germline ends. On this clone: Its antigen is unknown. No base qualities exist here, and no much larger clone lies one base off it.

The CDR3 regions of human TCRbeta chains were analyzed by immunosequencing. On the authors' methods: Repertoire TCRs were matched against a reference library of SARS-CoV-2-specific TCRs generated with the MIRA antigen-specificity platform. Breadth meant the fraction of unique TCRs that were SARS-CoV-2-associated, whereas depth meant the fraction of total T cells that were SARS-CoV-2-associated. Using the MIRA data, each spike-specific TCR was assigned both to the spike region to which the TCR was reactive and to a CD4 or CD8 class. Log10-transformed breadth and depth values were compared by one-way ANOVA with Sidak's multiple comparisons tests. TCRdb's version of the immuneACCESS table is confined to in-frame rearrangements and falls short of the full clone set. An unresolved V gene accounts for under half of the shortfall where checked; the remainder is of unknown origin. The DNA gave D and trimming, while V, J and clone size come from that table. The sample contains 70,000 or so clones, less than 85% of them found a single time. The biggest ten clones account for around a quarter of the sample.

The sample in question was peripheral blood, obtained 28 days after the second AZD1222 dose. The receptor's source is an adult who received the AZD1222 COVID-19 vaccine. Here the chain combines TRBV5-1 and TRBJ2-3, with an unclear D gene assignment. CDR3 loop: CASSLATDTQYF. Here is the DNA: TGCGCCAGCAGCTTGGCTACAGATACGCAGTATTTT.